The sequence of this T cell receptor beta chain was determined in a study of blood T cells in healthy people across ages. The length of the CDR3 is 15 residues. Germline V gene lookup returns CDR1 SGHRS and CDR2 YFSETQ. A remark on this clonotype: A read error may account for a junction end that differs from germline.

Isolated PBMCs totaled at least 6 million in each sample. Total RNA, at least 6 micrograms per sample, came from PBMCs. With a J-beta primer mix and a sample-barcoded 5' primer, a second PCR ran about 7 to 12 cycles. One entry per CDR3 protein, called by TCRdb with MiXCR from the 5' RACE reads. The sample holds fewer than 1,200,000 distinct CDR3 sequences, roughly a quarter seen once. These same records also appear under a second study, on T cells of mothers and their children. Per that study: Related mother-child pairs showed slightly, non-significantly higher overlap than unrelated pairs. Nobody spotted any persistent microchimeric T cell clones.

Sequencing input: blood. This chain links TRBV5-1 with TRBJ1-4; TRBD1 might be the D (5 bases). This clonotype originated in a girl aged 2 to 10 in good health. The DNA for the CDR3 is TGCACCAGCAGCTTCGGGGACGGAGTTAATGAAAAACTGTTTTTT. It is translated as CTSSFGDGVNEKLFF.